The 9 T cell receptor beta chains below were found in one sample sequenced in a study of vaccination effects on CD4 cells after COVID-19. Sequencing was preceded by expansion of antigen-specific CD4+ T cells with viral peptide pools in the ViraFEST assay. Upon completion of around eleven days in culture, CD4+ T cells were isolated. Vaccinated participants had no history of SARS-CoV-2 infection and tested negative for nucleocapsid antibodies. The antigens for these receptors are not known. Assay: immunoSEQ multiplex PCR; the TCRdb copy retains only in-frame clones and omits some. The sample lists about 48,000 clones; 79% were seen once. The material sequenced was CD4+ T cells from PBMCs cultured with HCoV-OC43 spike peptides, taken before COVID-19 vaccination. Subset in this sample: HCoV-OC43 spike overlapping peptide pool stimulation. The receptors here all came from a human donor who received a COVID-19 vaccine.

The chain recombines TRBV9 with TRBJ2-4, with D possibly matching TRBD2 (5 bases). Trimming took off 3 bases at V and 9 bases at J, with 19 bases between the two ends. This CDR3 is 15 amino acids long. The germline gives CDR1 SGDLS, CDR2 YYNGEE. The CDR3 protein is CASSAGSTPEGIQYF. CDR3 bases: TGTGCCAGCAGCGCCGGGTCCACCCCTGAGGGCATTCAGTACTTC.

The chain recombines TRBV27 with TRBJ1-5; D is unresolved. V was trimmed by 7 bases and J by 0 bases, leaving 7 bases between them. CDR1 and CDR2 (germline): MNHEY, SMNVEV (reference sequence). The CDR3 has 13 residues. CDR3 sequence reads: CASKAGSNQPQHF. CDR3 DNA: TGTGCCAGCAAAGCAGGTAGCAATCAGCCCCAGCATTTT.

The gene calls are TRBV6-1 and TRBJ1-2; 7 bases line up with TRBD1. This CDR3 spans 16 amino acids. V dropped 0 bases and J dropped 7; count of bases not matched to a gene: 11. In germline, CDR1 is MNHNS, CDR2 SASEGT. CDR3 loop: CASSEAKAGGLGGYTF. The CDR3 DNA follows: TGTGCCAGCAGTGAAGCCAAGGCAGGGGGTCTTGGTGGCTACACCTTC.

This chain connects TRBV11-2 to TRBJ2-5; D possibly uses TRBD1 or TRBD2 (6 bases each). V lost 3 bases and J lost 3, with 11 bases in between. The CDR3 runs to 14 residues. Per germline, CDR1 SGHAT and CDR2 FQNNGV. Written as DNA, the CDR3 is TGTGCCAGCAGCTTTATCGGGGGCGAAGAGACCCAGTACTTC. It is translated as CASSFIGGEETQYF.

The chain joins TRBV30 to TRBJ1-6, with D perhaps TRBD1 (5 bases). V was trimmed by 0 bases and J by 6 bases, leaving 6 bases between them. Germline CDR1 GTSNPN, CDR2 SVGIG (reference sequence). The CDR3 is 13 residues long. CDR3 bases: TGTGCCTGGAGTGTAGGGGTTAATTCACCCCTCCACTTT. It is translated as CAWSVGVNSPLHF. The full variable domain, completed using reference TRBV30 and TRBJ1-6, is SQTIHQWPATLVQPVGSPLSLECTVEGTSNPNLYWYRQAAGRGLQLLFYSVGIGQISSEVPQNLSASRPQDRQFILSSKKLLLSDSGFYLCAWSVGVNSPLHFGNGTRLTVT.

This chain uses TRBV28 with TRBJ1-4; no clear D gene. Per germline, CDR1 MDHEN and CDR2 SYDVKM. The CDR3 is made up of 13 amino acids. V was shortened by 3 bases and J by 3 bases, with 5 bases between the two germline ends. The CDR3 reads CASSFAANEKLFF. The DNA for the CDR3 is TGTGCCAGCAGTTTTGCGGCTAATGAAAAACTGTTTTTT.

CDR3 residues: CAWSVLRGGELFF. In nucleotides, the CDR3 is TGTGCCTGGAGTGTTCTTAGGGGCGGGGAGCTGTTTTTT. J is TRBJ2-2 and V is TRBV30, with D possibly being TRBD1 (5 bases). CDR3 length: 13 amino acids. Trimming cost V 0 bases and J 7 bases, with 9 bases left between them. Germline V gene data show CDR1 as GTSNPN and CDR2 as SVGIG (reference sequence).

CDR3 amino acids: CASSKITGTANNEKLFF. The CDR3, as DNA: TGTGCCAGCAGCAAAATTACCGGGACGGCGAATAATGAAAAACTGTTTTTT. This chain uses TRBV21-1 with TRBJ1-4. TRBV21-1 constitutes a pseudogene. The CDR3 spans 17 residues.

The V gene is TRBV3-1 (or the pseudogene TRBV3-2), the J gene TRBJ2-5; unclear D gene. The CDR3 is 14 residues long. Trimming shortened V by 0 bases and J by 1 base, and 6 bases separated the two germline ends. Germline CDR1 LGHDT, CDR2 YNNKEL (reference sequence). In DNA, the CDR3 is TGTGCCAGCAGCCAAGATTTACTCCAAGAGACCCAGTACTTC. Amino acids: CASSQDLLQETQYF.